The following is a T cell receptor (beta chain) sequence with its context. Donors were healthy HIV-negative adults without recently reported acute infections or vaccinations. Into CD45RA+ naive and CD45RA-negative memory subsets, the CD4+ cells were split. The ends lost 10 bases at V and 6 bases at J; junction bases unmatched: 20. Per the germline V gene, CDR1 is ENHRY and CDR2 is SYGVKD. The CDR3 is 17 amino acids. This specimen belongs to a study of shared clonotypes between healthy human individuals. Genomic DNA of each subset was evenly split across several immunoSEQ plates. Produced via immunoSEQ multiplex PCR; TCRdb's table is partial and in-frame only. The sample gives approximately 500,000 clones, 90% to 96% of which show up once; approximately 0.062% is in the top ten.

Sequencing input: naive CD4+ T cells sorted from blood. Subset of the sample: CD45RA+ positively selected. The chain has TRBV10-3 and TRBJ1-5, with 8 bases identical to TRBD1. The TCR was taken from a woman aged 25 to 45 in good health. The CDR3, as DNA: TGTGCCACCCCCCCGGACAGGGCGGCCTTTTCATTTCAGCCCCAGCATTTT. Amino acids: CATPPDRAAFSFQPQHF.